The 30 T cell receptor beta chains below come from one sample, sequenced in a study of T-cell memory formation after mild COVID-19 (dated by TCRdb to the early 2020s). The receptor library was made with 5' RACE. Sequencer: Illumina NovaSeq 6000. Clones were called with MiXCR by TCRdb after fastp trimmed the public reads at Q25, and only in-frame beta chains were retained. When rows share a CDR3 protein, they turn into one entry using the most common DNA and genes. Here the sample has about 50,000 distinct CDR3 sequences; roughly 12% occur a single time. Of the sample, approximately 25% falls within the top ten clones. Sequencing was done on a sample of PBMCs or a T cell subset sorted from them (not recorded which). The receptors were gathered from a man aged 18 to 29 who had mild COVID-19 (a few samples of this study predate the infection). The sample titles of this study are shuffled in the database, so cell type and time point are left out; the donor was told from shared clones.

The V gene is TRBV2, the J gene TRBJ2-2; no clear D gene. The germline gives CDR1 SNHLY, CDR2 FYNNEI. The CDR3 length is 13 residues. Trimming cost V 0 bases and J 6 bases, with 5 bases left between them. This chain's CDR3 is CASSEASPGELFF. The DNA of the CDR3 is TGTGCCAGCAGTGAAGCCTCCCCCGGGGAGCTGTTTTTT.

A few counts support this clonotype. The V gene is TRBV28, the J gene TRBJ1-1; unclear D gene. Germline V gene data show CDR1 as MDHEN and CDR2 as SYDVKM. Between the trimmed V and J ends, which lost 3 bases and 0 bases, there was a span of 14 bases. CDR3 length: 16 amino acids. The CDR3 DNA reads as TGTGCCAGCAGTTTTCGACGGAACACCATGAACACTGAAGCTTTCTTT. This sequence encodes CASSFRRNTMNTEAFF.

Ten or more counts support this clonotype. The gene calls are TRBV5-8 and TRBJ1-1; no definite D call. Trimming pared 1 base from V and 4 bases from J, leaving 8 bases between. The CDR3 sequence is 13 residues long. CDR1 is SGHTS, CDR2 YDEGEE, per germline. CDR3: CASSLIPGTEAFF. The CDR3 coding sequence is TGTGCCAGCAGCTTGATCCCGGGCACTGAAGCTTTCTTT.

The CDR3 region has the DNA TGCGCCAGCAGTCAACCGCTGGCGGGGGGTTCCTACAATGAGCAGTTCTTC. It yields the protein CASSQPLAGGSYNEQFF. The chain carries TRBV23-1 and TRBJ2-1, with 8 bases matching TRBD2. TRBV23-1 is reported as an ORF; its role is uncertain. The J segment lost 1 base and the V segment lost 2 bases, leaving 7 bases of the junction unmatched. The CDR3 spans 17 residues.

This clonotype was detected a few times. V gene TRBV20-1 combines with J gene TRBJ1-2; D ambiguous. Germline loops: CDR1 DFQATT, CDR2 SNEGSKA (reference sequence). The length of the CDR3 is 12 residues. Trimming stripped 0 bases from V and 6 bases from J, with 8 bases between. This CDR3 reads CSARDLVNGYTF. CDR3 DNA: TGCAGTGCTAGAGATTTGGTTAATGGCTACACCTTC.

This clonotype was seen more than once but under ten times. The chain combines TRBV7-2 with TRBJ2-3; D is unresolved. This CDR3 is built from 12 residues. The V end was cut by 2 bases, the J end by 9 bases, with 9 bases between. Germline V gene sequence: CDR1 SGHTA, CDR2 FQGNSA. DNA for the CDR3: TGTGCCAGCAGCTTACAGCCCGAGACGCAGTATTTT. This translates into CASSLQPETQYF.

CDR3 DNA sequence: TGTGCCAGCAGCTTAGGAACGACCGGGGCGGGCGACGAGCAGTACTTC. This translates into CASSLGTTGAGDEQYF. The chain recombines TRBV7-9 with TRBJ2-7; D tentatively reads TRBD1 or TRBD2 (5 bases each). This CDR3 is 16 amino acids long. Germline CDR1 SEHNR, CDR2 FQNEAQ (reference sequence). Trimming shortened V by 1 base and J by 5 bases, and 18 bases separated the two germline ends.

As for this clonotype: The missing conserved phenylalanine or tryptophan at the end of this CDR3 makes a read error likely. The chain couples TRBV11-3 to TRBJ2-1; 7 bases agree with TRBD1. V was pared by 5 bases and J by 1 base, with 2 bases of the junction left unmatched. Germline CDR1 and CDR2: SGHNT and YENEEA. The CDR3 consists of 14 residues. CDR3 DNA: TGTGCCAGCAGCCCAGGGGGATCCTACAATGAGCAGTTCCTC. This sequence encodes CASSPGGSYNEQFL.

This clonotype was picked up a small number of times. The chain links TRBV27 to TRBJ1-2; D is perhaps TRBD1 (5 bases). The CDR3 is 13 residues long. Per the germline V gene, CDR1 is MNHEY and CDR2 is SMNVEV (reference sequence). Trimming took 2 bases from V and 4 from J, leaving 8 bases between them. The CDR3 DNA follows: TGTGCCAGCAGTTTAGAGGGGAGCTATGGCTACACCTTC. Its translation: CASSLEGSYGYTF.

The V and J genes are TRBV6-2 or TRBV6-3 and TRBJ2-7, with 9 bases aligning to TRBD1. The CDR3 is 13 residues long. Germline V CDR1 and CDR2: MNHEY, SVGEGT. Trimming took 7 bases from V and 6 from J; bases not matched to a gene: 7. The CDR3 loop reads CASKWDRVAEQYF. The CDR3 DNA reads TGTGCCAGCAAGTGGGACAGGGTGGCCGAGCAGTACTTC.

This chain joins TRBV15 and TRBJ1-1; TRBD1 aligns across 7 bases. CDR3 length: 14 residues. V dropped 0 bases and J dropped 8; count of bases not matched to a gene: 6. Per the germline V gene, CDR1 is LNHNV and CDR2 is YYDKDF (reference sequence). The CDR3 DNA sequence: TGTGCCACCAGCAGAGAGTGGGCAGGGGGGGAAGCTTTCTTT. Amino acid sequence: CATSREWAGGEAFF.

This clonotype came up a few times. The CDR3 reads CASSKETGVHNEQFF. The CDR3 DNA sequence: TGTGCCAGTAGTAAGGAGACAGGGGTCCACAATGAGCAGTTCTTC. The chain combines TRBV19 with TRBJ2-1; TRBD1 aligns across 8 bases. This CDR3 region has 15 residues. Germline V lookup: CDR1 LNHDA, CDR2 SQIVND (reference sequence). V was pared by 4 bases and J by 5 bases, with 7 bases of the junction left unmatched.

V is TRBV7-2 and J is TRBJ2-2; 11 bases are shared with TRBD2. This CDR3 is 17 amino acids long. Looked up from germline, CDR1 is SGHTA and CDR2 is FQGNSA. The junction had 6 bases not matched to a gene; V was cut back by 5 bases and J by 1 base. The CDR3 protein is CASSHRGLAVNTGELFF. CDR3 nucleotide sequence: TGTGCCAGCAGCCACCGGGGACTAGCGGTGAACACCGGGGAGCTGTTTTTT.

This clonotype showed up just a few times. The V and J genes are TRBV12-3 or TRBV12-4 and TRBJ1-5; 9 bases fit TRBD1. This CDR3 region has 15 residues. The V gene end was trimmed by 4 bases and the J gene end by 4 bases; junction bases not matched to a gene: 5. CDR3 residues: CASSWGTGLNQPQHF. In DNA, the CDR3 is TGTGCCAGCAGTTGGGGGACAGGGTTAAATCAGCCCCAGCATTTT.

This clonotype occurred many times. The chain uses TRBV2 and TRBJ2-1; perhaps TRBD2 as D (7 bases). Trimming left V 6 bases short and J 8 bases short, with 11 bases between. Looked up from germline, CDR1 is SNHLY and CDR2 is FYNNEI. The CDR3 has 12 amino acids. CDR3 in amino acids: CASRRGGDEQFF. The CDR3 DNA sequence: TGTGCCAGCAGGAGGGGGGGGGATGAGCAGTTCTTC. Using reference TRBV2 and TRBJ2-1 for the parts outside the CDR3, the full variable domain is EPEVTQTPSHQVTQMGQEVILRCVPISNHLYFYWYRQILGQKVEFLVSFYNNEISEKSEIFDDQFSVERPDGSNFTLKIRSTKLEDSAMYFCASRRGGDEQFFGPGTRLTVL.

The table lists this clonotype with a few counts. The V and J genes are TRBV4-1 and TRBJ1-1; D possibly corresponds to TRBD1 (6 bases). CDR1 and CDR2 from the germline V gene are MGHRA and YSYEKL. CDR3 length equals 15 residues. Trimming shortened V by 2 bases and J by 4 bases, and 14 bases separated the two germline ends. DNA for the CDR3: TGCGCCAGCAGCCAAATCAGGGGATGGGGCACTGAAGCTTTCTTT. Its protein is CASSQIRGWGTEAFF.

This clonotype has more than one count but fewer than ten. The chain combines TRBV13 with TRBJ2-1; 10 nucleotides line up with TRBD1. With 1 base clipped from V and 11 bases from J, the junction kept 8 bases outside the gene matches. The CDR3 covers 15 residues. Per the germline V gene, CDR1 is PRHDT and CDR2 is FYEKMQ (reference sequence). The CDR3 region is CASSLETGTGEKQFF. The CDR3 coding sequence is TGTGCCAGCAGCTTAGAAACCGGGACAGGGGAGAAGCAGTTCTTC.

The chain joins TRBV28 to TRBJ1-5; the D gene is possibly TRBD1 (6 bases). Germline CDR1 and CDR2: MDHEN and SYDVKM. The germline V and J ends were trimmed by 3 bases and 7 bases, with 16 bases remaining between them. The CDR3 is made up of 15 amino acids. The CDR3: CASSFIGAGVQPQHF. The CDR3 nucleotides read TGTGCCAGCAGTTTCATCGGGGCAGGGGTCCAGCCCCAGCATTTT.

This chain joins TRBV20-1 and TRBJ1-5; 7 bases are shared with TRBD1. V shed 2 bases and J 7 bases; nucleotides not matched to a gene: 5. CDR1 DFQATT and CDR2 SNEGSKA come from the germline V gene (reference sequence). The CDR3 consists of 13 residues. CDR3 nucleotides: TGCAGTGCTAGACCAGACAGGGAACAGCCCCAGCATTTT. Its translation: CSARPDREQPQHF.

The CDR3 DNA sequence: TGTGCCAGCAGCACCCAGGCTGGGGGCACTGAAGCTTTCTTT. Translating it yields CASSTQAGGTEAFF. The genes are TRBV21-1 and TRBJ1-1; the table names TRBD1, a call not compared with the DNA. TRBV21-1 is termed a pseudogene. The CDR3 contains 14 residues.

This clonotype was observed a handful of times. This rearrangement joins TRBV11-2 to TRBJ1-2; weak D call: TRBD1 (6 bases). Trimming left V 11 bases short and J 2 bases short, with 12 bases between. CDR3 length equals 12 residues. The germline gives CDR1 SGHAT, CDR2 FQNNGV. The CDR3 DNA reads TGTGCCGTCCGGGACACCAACTATGGCTACACCTTC. Translating it yields CAVRDTNYGYTF.

In its sample, this clonotype was seen many times. The gene calls are TRBV5-1 and TRBJ2-1, with a possible D match to TRBD2 (6 bases). The CDR3 totals 16 residues. CDR1 and CDR2 from the germline V gene are SGHRS and YFSETQ. V was clipped by 2 bases and J by 9 bases, with 21 bases between them. CDR3 amino acids: CASSFSSTPVGGEQFF. The CDR3 DNA follows: TGCGCCAGCAGCTTCTCCTCTACCCCGGTCGGGGGTGAGCAGTTCTTC.

The table lists this clonotype with many counts. The genes are TRBV29-1 and TRBJ2-5, with unresolved D. Germline V gene lookup returns CDR1 SQVTM and CDR2 ANQGSEA. The CDR3 sequence is 11 residues long. With 7 bases removed from V and 7 bases from J, the gap between germline ends came to 13 bases. The CDR3 sequence is CSAIILGTQYF. The DNA of the CDR3 is TGCAGCGCCATTATCCTTGGGACCCAGTACTTC.

In this sample, this clonotype turned up many times. The chain's CDR3 is CASSYDGQQETQYF. The CDR3 DNA reads TGTGCCAGCAGCTACGACGGCCAACAAGAGACCCAGTACTTC. The chain carries TRBV6-5 and TRBJ2-5; D not certain. Trimming cost V 6 bases and J 2 bases, with 13 bases left between them. The CDR3 covers 14 residues. Germline CDR1 MNHEY, CDR2 SVGAGI.

This clonotype has a count of ten or more. The chain couples TRBV7-6 to TRBJ2-5; 8 nucleotides match TRBD2. The germline V gene encodes CDR1 SGHVS and CDR2 FNYEAQ. The CDR3 covers 16 residues. J was trimmed by 6 bases and V by 7 bases; bases with no gene match: 16. CDR3 coding DNA: TGTGCCAGCACCCCTACCCCCGGACTAGCAGGAAAGACCCAGTACTTC. Amino acids: CASTPTPGLAGKTQYF.

V usage is TRBV12-3 or TRBV12-4 and J usage is TRBJ2-7; 9 nucleotides agree with TRBD2. The CDR3 loop spans 16 amino acids. J gave up 1 base and V 3 bases, and 7 bases lay outside the gene matches. DNA for the CDR3: TGTGCCAGCAGTTTCAGGGGTAGCGGGGGTTCCTACGAGCAGTACTTC. Encoded protein: CASSFRGSGGSYEQYF.

The gene calls are TRBV7-8 and TRBJ1-5; the D is unclear. Germline CDR1 and CDR2: SGHVS and FQNEAQ. The CDR3 has 12 residues. The V end lost 3 bases, the J end lost 6 bases, and 6 bases lay between the germline ends. This CDR3 is CASSFPRQPQHF. The CDR3, as DNA: TGTGCCAGCAGCTTCCCTCGTCAGCCCCAGCATTTT. Combining the CDR3 with reference TRBV7-8 and TRBJ1-5 gives the whole variable domain GAGVSQSPRYKVAKRGQDVALRCDPISGHVSLFWYQQALGQGPEFLTYFQNEAQLDKSGLPSDRFFAERPEGSVSTLKIQRTQQEDSAVYLCASSFPRQPQHFGDGTRLSIL.

The chain uses TRBV5-1 and TRBJ1-4, with D unclear. Per germline, CDR1 SGHRS and CDR2 YFSETQ. CDR3 length equals 14 residues. The germline V and J ends were trimmed by 0 bases and 1 base, with 4 bases remaining between them. CDR3 in amino acids: CASSLGRTNEKLFF. DNA for the CDR3: TGCGCCAGCAGCTTGGGTAGAACTAATGAAAAACTGTTTTTT.

This clonotype showed up just a few times. The chain employs TRBV5-6 and TRBJ1-2; no firm D call. Germline V gives CDR1 SGHDT, CDR2 YYEEEE. The CDR3 spans 13 residues. V gave up 4 bases and J gave up 1 base, with 8 bases separating them. The chain's CDR3 is CASSLGNNYGYTF. The CDR3 region has the DNA TGTGCCAGCAGCCTGGGGAATAACTATGGCTACACCTTC.

This clonotype was seen many times. The gene calls are TRBV12-3 or TRBV12-4 and TRBJ2-3; 7 bases line up with TRBD2. This CDR3 comprises 16 residues. V shed 6 bases, J shed 2 bases, and the junction held 11 bases outside the gene matches. The DNA of the CDR3 is TGTGCCAGCAGACCCCGTTGGGCGGGAGACACAGATACGCAGTATTTT. It is translated as CASRPRWAGDTDTQYF.